What follows are 19 T cell receptor beta chains derived from one specimen sequenced in a study of T cells after yellow fever vaccination. TCRdb re-analysed the 5' RACE reads in MiXCR, keeping a single row per CDR3 protein. The sample has 120,000 or so distinct CDR3 sequences, roughly 15% seen once. The sample here was CD8+ T cells sorted from PBMCs, taken 5 days after the yellow fever booster vaccination. The receptors derive from a man between 18 and 35 years old who received the YFV17D yellow fever vaccine.

The table lists this clonotype with many counts. The chain combines TRBV7-2 with TRBJ2-1, with TRBD1 matching 8 bases. V lost 0 bases to trimming and J lost 5 bases; unmatched junction nucleotides: 9. The CDR3 sequence is 17 residues long. Per the germline V gene, CDR1 is SGHTA and CDR2 is FQGNSA. CDR3 region: CASSLAYGQGTDNEQFF. CDR3 nucleotide sequence: TGTGCCAGCAGCTTAGCGTATGGACAGGGCACCGACAATGAGCAGTTCTTC. Complete variable domain (other parts from reference TRBV7-2 and TRBJ2-1): GAGVSQSPSNKVTEKGKDVELRCDPISGHTALYWYRQSLGQGLEFLIYFQGNSAPDKSGLPSDRFSAERTGGSVSTLTIQRTQQEDSAVYLCASSLAYGQGTDNEQFFGPGTRLTVL.

In its sample, this clonotype was seen a few times. The CDR3 coding sequence is TGTGCCAGCAGCGTGACAGGGGCCACTGAAGCTTTCTTT. Its translation: CASSVTGATEAFF. J is TRBJ1-1 and V is TRBV9, with 8 bases lining up with TRBD1. This CDR3 has 13 residues. J lost 4 bases, V lost 2 bases, and 1 base had no gene match. Germline V gene sequence: CDR1 SGDLS, CDR2 YYNGEE.

This clonotype was counted a few times. The genes are TRBV6-1 and TRBJ2-7, with TRBD1 as a possible D gene (5 bases). The V end was cut by 6 bases, the J end by 0 bases, with 15 bases between. Germline CDR1 and CDR2: MNHNS and SASEGT. The length of the CDR3 is 15 residues. The CDR3 loop is CASRYGQFTSYEQYF. Written as DNA, the CDR3 is TGTGCCAGCAGATATGGACAATTTACCTCCTACGAGCAGTACTTC.

V gene TRBV11-2 combines with J gene TRBJ2-4; no firm D call. The length of the CDR3 is 17 residues. Trimming removed 0 bases at V and 1 base at J, with 13 bases between. Germline V gene sequence: CDR1 SGHAT, CDR2 FQNNGV. CDR3 in amino acids: CASSLDTYLEAKNIQYF. CDR3 nucleotides: TGTGCCAGCAGCTTAGATACCTATCTTGAGGCCAAAAACATTCAGTACTTC.

The genes are TRBV4-1 and TRBJ1-2; no reliable D call. Trimming pared 6 bases from V and 7 bases from J, leaving 12 bases between. Germline V gene lookup returns CDR1 MGHRA and CDR2 YSYEKL. This CDR3 is 12 amino acids long. The CDR3 protein is CASRGAGVGYTF. The DNA for the CDR3 is TGCGCCAGCAGGGGCGCAGGAGTTGGCTACACCTTC.

Many counts were recorded for this clonotype. The genes are TRBV4-1 and TRBJ2-7; tentative D call: TRBD2 (5 bases). Germline V lookup: CDR1 MGHRA, CDR2 YSYEKL. This CDR3 has 17 amino acids. V was pared by 0 bases and J by 0 bases, with 15 bases between. The CDR3 DNA reads TGCGCCAGCAGCCAAGAGTGGACCAGCGGTAGCTCCTACGAGCAGTACTTC. This codes for CASSQEWTSGSSYEQYF.

The table lists this clonotype with a few counts. This CDR3 is CASSDIWLAGSSSYNEQFF. CDR3 DNA: TGTGCCAGCAGTGATATATGGCTAGCGGGGTCAAGCTCCTACAATGAGCAGTTCTTC. J is TRBJ2-1 and V is TRBV25-1; 9 bases are a match to TRBD2. Looked up from germline, CDR1 is MGHDK and CDR2 is SYGVNS. Trimming at V came to 3 bases and at J to 0 bases, leaving 12 bases not matched to a gene. The CDR3 sequence is 19 residues long.

The table lists this clonotype with many counts. The V call is TRBV29-1, the J call TRBJ2-1; 12 bases fit TRBD2. The CDR3 has 17 amino acids. J lost 3 bases, V lost 3 bases, and 9 bases had no gene match. Looked up from germline, CDR1 is SQVTM and CDR2 is ANQGSEA. The CDR3, as DNA: TGCAGCGTTGATGTCGCTAGCGGGGGGGCAAGCTACAATGAGCAGTTCTTC. Its protein is CSVDVASGGASYNEQFF.

The chain combines TRBV11-3 with TRBJ2-1, with D possibly TRBD2 on 6 matching bases. The CDR3 is made up of 13 amino acids. The germline V gene encodes CDR1 SGHNT and CDR2 YENEEA. V was pared by 5 bases and J by 6 bases, with 11 bases between. The CDR3 sequence is CASSGVGGNEQFF. For the CDR3, the DNA is TGTGCCAGCAGCGGGGTGGGGGGCAATGAGCAGTTCTTC.

This clonotype occurred a few times. J is TRBJ1-1 and V is TRBV29-1; a weak D match, TRBD1 (6 bases). The germline V gene has CDR1 SQVTM and CDR2 ANQGSEA. The CDR3 runs 14 residues. V lost 6 bases and J 1 base, leaving 15 bases between the germline ends. The DNA of the CDR3 is TGCAGCGTCGAACAGGGATCAGGGAACACTGAAGCTTTCTTT. It translates to CSVEQGSGNTEAFF.

This clonotype was detected a few times. This chain links TRBV7-2 with TRBJ2-7, with TRBD2 matching 14 bases. Germline V CDR1 and CDR2: SGHTA, FQGNSA. The J segment lost 2 bases and the V segment lost 3 bases, leaving 6 bases of the junction unmatched. The CDR3 is made up of 17 amino acids. The CDR3 sequence is CASSFGLAGGLAYEQYF. DNA of the CDR3: TGTGCCAGCAGCTTCGGACTAGCGGGGGGCCTTGCCTACGAGCAGTACTTC.

The chain has TRBV6-5 and TRBJ1-2; D gene uncertain. The CDR3 runs to 19 residues. Germline assignment: CDR1 MNHEY and CDR2 SVGAGI. Trimming stripped 4 bases from V and 1 base from J, with 25 bases between. CDR3: CASSSPRSRDRFGNYGYTF. Here the CDR3 DNA reads TGTGCCAGCAGTTCCCCTCGGTCGAGGGATAGGTTTGGTAACTATGGCTACACCTTC.

The chain has TRBV28 and TRBJ2-3; D may be TRBD2 (6 bases). Deletions cut 5 bases from V and 3 bases from J, with 12 bases between. The germline CDR1 and CDR2 sequences are MDHEN and SYDVKM. The CDR3 contains 14 residues. This CDR3 is CASSPGVTTDTQYF. The CDR3 DNA sequence: TGTGCCAGCAGTCCGGGGGTAACTACAGATACGCAGTATTTT.

In its sample, this clonotype was seen a few times. The chain carries TRBV7-9 and TRBJ2-1; 8 positions agree with TRBD2. Trimming at V came to 3 bases and at J to 2 bases, leaving 3 bases not matched to a gene. The V gene's germline CDR1 is SEHNR and CDR2 FQNEAQ (reference sequence). The CDR3 has 15 residues. The CDR3 DNA reads as TGTGCCAGCAGCTTTAGCGGGGCGGCCTACAATGAGCAGTTCTTC. Protein sequence: CASSFSGAAYNEQFF.

This clonotype has more than one count but fewer than ten. J is TRBJ2-1 and V is TRBV6-4; TRBD1 aligns across 7 bases. The CDR3 has 16 amino acids. The trim removed 6 bases at V and 1 base at J, leaving 9 bases unmatched. Germline assignment: CDR1 MRHNA and CDR2 SNTAGT. DNA for the CDR3: TGTGCCAGCAGCGCAGGGGGTATTGGGTCCTACAATGAGCAGTTCTTC. Translating gives CASSAGGIGSYNEQFF.

The chain carries TRBV4-3 and TRBJ2-5, with 7 nucleotides matching TRBD1. The CDR3 contains 15 residues. The germline CDR1 and CDR2 sequences are LGHNA and YSLEER. Unmatched junction bases numbered 4, after V lost 1 base and J lost 2 bases. The CDR3 nucleotides read TGCGCCAGCAGCCAAGGACCGGGACAGCAAGAGACCCAGTACTTC. It is translated as CASSQGPGQQETQYF.

The chain employs TRBV6-2 or TRBV6-3 and TRBJ1-2; possible D gene TRBD1, 6 bases. The CDR3 consists of 16 residues. Looked up from germline, CDR1 is MNHEY and CDR2 is SVGEGT. Trimming took 0 bases from V and 4 from J, leaving 15 bases between them. CDR3 residues: CASSYSTYREIYGYTF. The DNA of the CDR3 is TGTGCCAGCAGTTACTCGACCTACAGGGAGATCTATGGCTACACCTTC.

V and J are TRBV18 and TRBJ2-1; D is possibly TRBD2 (6 bases). From germline, CDR1 is KGHSH and CDR2 LQKENI. V lost 0 bases and J 5 bases, leaving 11 bases between the germline ends. This CDR3 spans 15 amino acids. CDR3 sequence (DNA): TGTGCCAGCTCACCACCCCTAGCGCAAGACAATGAGCAGTTCTTC. Translating gives CASSPPLAQDNEQFF.

V is TRBV6-2 or TRBV6-3 and J is TRBJ2-1; D is perhaps TRBD1 (7 bases). The CDR3 consists of 15 residues. Trimming stripped 4 bases from V and 2 bases from J, with 12 bases between. Per the germline V gene, CDR1 is MNHEY and CDR2 is SVGEGT. CDR3 sequence (DNA): TGTGCCAGCAGTTTCAGGGGGGAAACCTACAATGAGCAGTTCTTC. Translated: CASSFRGETYNEQFF.